This T cell receptor beta chain appears in the sequencing data of a study of OX40 agonist ivuxolimab in advanced cancers. Background on the whole study: Ivuxolimab, which targeted the costimulatory receptor OX40 (CD134), was an agonistic, fully human IgG2 monoclonal antibody. The paper describes the monotherapy dose-escalation part (N of about 52 patients) of the phase I trial of ivuxolimab. Prior anti-PD-1, anti-PD-L1 or anti-CTLA-4 therapy was permitted, and checkpoint inhibitors had been received by less than 45% of dose-escalation patients. Intravenous ivuxolimab was administered to patients every 2 weeks at six dose levels: 0.01, 0.1, 0.3, 1.5, 3 and 10 mg/kg. The point of sequencing TCRbeta in the periphery was to test whether ivuxolimab changed TCR sequence diversity and drove clonal T-cell expansion. Partial responses occurred in three dose-escalation patients: two with cutaneous melanoma and one with hepatocellular carcinoma. The dose-escalation cohort was about 87% male with a mean age of about 54 years, ranging from roughly 20 to 80. Of the approximately 54 patients in dose escalation, about 20 had hepatocellular carcinoma, about 15 had melanoma, 9 had renal cell carcinoma and 9 had head and neck cancer.

Note on this clone: This receptor's antigen is unknown. No base quality information exists; no much larger clone differs at one position.

What the authors observed across the whole study: Which antigens the clonally expanded peripheral T cells were specific for was not determined. After ivuxolimab, more expanded clones were found on average in CD8+ T cells than in CD4+ T cells. At doses from 0.1 to 3.0 mg/kg, clonal expansion was seen in both CD4+ and CD8+ blood T cells between baseline and week 6. In partial responders in the 0.1-3.0 mg/kg groups, normalized peripheral clonal expansion was found to be among the lowest, especially among CD8+ T cells. Low levels of normalized T-cell clonal expansion were also shown by some nonresponding patients.

Patients with a history of autoimmune disease or receiving systemic immunosuppression were excluded from the trial. Peripheral blood for TCR sequencing was collected from all dose cohorts at baseline, on cycle 4 day 1, and on cycle 7 day 1. The samples were taken from a phase I, first-in-human, multicenter, open-label dose-escalation trial of ivuxolimab. Adults with locally advanced or metastatic melanoma, renal cell, hepatocellular, or head and neck squamous cell carcinoma were enrolled in the trial. Before TCR sequencing, CD4+ and CD8+ T cells were separately sorted from peripheral blood. Genomic DNA was extracted from sorted cells for sequencing of the TCRbeta CDR3 region. TCRbeta CDR3 regions were sequenced using the immunoSEQ Assay. Here the immuneACCESS table is served through TCRdb, limited to in-frame sequences with V and J called. Missing clones are a known gap in these copies; in checked studies unresolved V genes cover under half, and the rest lacks a known reason. The sample yields 15,000 to 20,000 clones; around 87% were counted once. Of the sample, 25% to 35% is held by the ten largest clones.

The CDR3 runs 15 amino acids, cysteine and phenylalanine included. The DNA shown is the 45-base CDR3, in frame from base 1. V is reduced by 0 bases and J by 5 bases, leaving a spacing of 11 bases between them. The germline V gene provides CDR1 SGHTA and CDR2 FQGNSA. Recombination joined TRBV7-2 with TRBJ2-1, and possibly TRBD1, on 6 matching bases. Sequencing used CD4+ or CD8+ T cells sorted from blood, obtained in a trial of the OX40 agonist ivuxolimab. This TCR derives from an adult with an advanced solid tumor such as melanoma, head and neck, liver or kidney cancer. The CDR3 region reads CASSLAQGLDNEQFF. The sequenced DNA: TGTGCCAGCAGCTTAGCACAGGGTCTTGACAATGAGCAGTTCTTC.